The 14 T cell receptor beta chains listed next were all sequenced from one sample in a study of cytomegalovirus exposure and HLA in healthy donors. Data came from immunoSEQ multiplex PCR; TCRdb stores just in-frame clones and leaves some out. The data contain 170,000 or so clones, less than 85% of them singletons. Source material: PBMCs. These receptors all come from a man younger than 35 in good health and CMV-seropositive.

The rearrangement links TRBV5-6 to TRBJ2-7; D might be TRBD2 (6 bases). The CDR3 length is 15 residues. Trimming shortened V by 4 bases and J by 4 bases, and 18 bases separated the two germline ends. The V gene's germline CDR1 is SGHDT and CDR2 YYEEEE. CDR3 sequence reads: CASSLWGSGSYEQYF. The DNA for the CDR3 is TGTGCCAGCAGCCTGTGGGGTAGCGGTTCTTACGAGCAGTACTTC.

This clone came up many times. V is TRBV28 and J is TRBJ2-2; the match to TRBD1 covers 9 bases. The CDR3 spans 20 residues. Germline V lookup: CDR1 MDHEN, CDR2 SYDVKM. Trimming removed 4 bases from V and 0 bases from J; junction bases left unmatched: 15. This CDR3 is CASSYSGTGSPQPNTGELFF. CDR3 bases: TGTGCCAGCAGTTACTCCGGGACAGGGTCCCCTCAACCGAACACCGGGGAGCTGTTTTTT.

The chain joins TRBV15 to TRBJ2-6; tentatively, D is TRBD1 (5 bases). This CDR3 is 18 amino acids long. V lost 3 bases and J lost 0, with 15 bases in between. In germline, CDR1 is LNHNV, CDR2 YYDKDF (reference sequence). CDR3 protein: CATSSDRSSGSGANVLTF. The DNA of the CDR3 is TGTGCCACCAGCAGCGACAGATCTAGTGGCTCTGGGGCCAACGTCCTGACTTTC.

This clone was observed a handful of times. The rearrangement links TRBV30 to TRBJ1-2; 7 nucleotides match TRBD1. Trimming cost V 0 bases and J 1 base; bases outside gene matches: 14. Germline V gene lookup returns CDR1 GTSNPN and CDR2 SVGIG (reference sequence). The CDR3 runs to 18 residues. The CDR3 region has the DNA TGTGCCTGGAGTGTACTCCGGGCCAGGGACAGCCTTAACTATGGCTACACCTTC. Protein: CAWSVLRARDSLNYGYTF.

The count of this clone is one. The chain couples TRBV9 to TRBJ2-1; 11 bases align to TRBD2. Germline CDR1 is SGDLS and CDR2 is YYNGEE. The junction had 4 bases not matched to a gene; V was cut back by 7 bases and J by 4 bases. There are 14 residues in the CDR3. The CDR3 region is CASGTSGSYNEQFF. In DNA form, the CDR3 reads TGTGCCAGCGGAACTAGCGGGAGTTACAATGAGCAGTTCTTC.

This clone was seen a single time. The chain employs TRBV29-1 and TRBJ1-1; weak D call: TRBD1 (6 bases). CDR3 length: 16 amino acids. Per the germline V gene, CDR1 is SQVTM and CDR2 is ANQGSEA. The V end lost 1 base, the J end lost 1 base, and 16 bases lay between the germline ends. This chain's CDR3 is CSVEGPGAGANTEAFF. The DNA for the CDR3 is TGCAGCGTTGAAGGGCCCGGAGCGGGGGCGAACACTGAAGCTTTCTTT.

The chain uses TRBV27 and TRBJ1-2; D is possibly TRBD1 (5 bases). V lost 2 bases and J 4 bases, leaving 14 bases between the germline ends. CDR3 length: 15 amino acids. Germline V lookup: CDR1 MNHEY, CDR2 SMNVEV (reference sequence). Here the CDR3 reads CASSLNGAGGYGYTF. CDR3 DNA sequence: TGTGCCAGCAGTTTAAACGGGGCCGGGGGCTATGGCTACACCTTC.

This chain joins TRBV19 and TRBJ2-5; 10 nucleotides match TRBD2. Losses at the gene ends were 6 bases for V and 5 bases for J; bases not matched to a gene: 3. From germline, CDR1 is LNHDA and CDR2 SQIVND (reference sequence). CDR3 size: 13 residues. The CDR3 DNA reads TGTGCCAGTAGACTAGCGGGATGGGAGACCCAGTACTTC. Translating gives CASRLAGWETQYF.

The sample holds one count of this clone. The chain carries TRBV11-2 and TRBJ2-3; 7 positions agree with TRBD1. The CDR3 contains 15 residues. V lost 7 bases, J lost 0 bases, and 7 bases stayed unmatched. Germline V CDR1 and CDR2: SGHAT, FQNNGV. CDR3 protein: CASNHGTASTDTQYF. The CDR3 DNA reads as TGTGCCAGCAACCATGGGACAGCTAGCACAGATACGCAGTATTTT.

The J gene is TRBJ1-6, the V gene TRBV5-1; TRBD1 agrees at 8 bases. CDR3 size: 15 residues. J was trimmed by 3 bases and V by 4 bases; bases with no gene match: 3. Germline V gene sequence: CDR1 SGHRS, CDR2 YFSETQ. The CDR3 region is CASSTGGIYNSPLHF. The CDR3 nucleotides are TGCGCCAGCAGCACAGGGGGGATCTATAATTCACCCCTCCACTTT.

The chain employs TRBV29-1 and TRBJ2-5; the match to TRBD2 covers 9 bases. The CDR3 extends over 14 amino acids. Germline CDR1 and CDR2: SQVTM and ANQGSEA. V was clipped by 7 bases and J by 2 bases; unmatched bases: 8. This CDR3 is CSGNSGRVQETQYF. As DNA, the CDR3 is TGCAGCGGGAATAGCGGGAGAGTACAAGAGACCCAGTACTTC.

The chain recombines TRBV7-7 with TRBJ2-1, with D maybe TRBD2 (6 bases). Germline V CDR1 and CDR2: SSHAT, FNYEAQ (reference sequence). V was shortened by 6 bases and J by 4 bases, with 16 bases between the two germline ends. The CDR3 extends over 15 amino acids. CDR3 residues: CASSPIGTVYNEQFF. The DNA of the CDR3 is TGTGCCAGCAGTCCAATCGGGACTGTTTACAATGAGCAGTTCTTC.

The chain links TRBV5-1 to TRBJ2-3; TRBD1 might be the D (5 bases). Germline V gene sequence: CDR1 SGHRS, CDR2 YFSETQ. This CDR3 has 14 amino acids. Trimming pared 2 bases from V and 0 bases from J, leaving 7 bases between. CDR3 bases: TGCGCCAGCAGCTTCAGGGCTAGCACAGATACGCAGTATTTT. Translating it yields CASSFRASTDTQYF.

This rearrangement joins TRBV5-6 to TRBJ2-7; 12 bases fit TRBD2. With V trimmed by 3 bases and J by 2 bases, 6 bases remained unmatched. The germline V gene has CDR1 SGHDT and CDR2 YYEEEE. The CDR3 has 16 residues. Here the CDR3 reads CASSWGLAGVPYEQYF. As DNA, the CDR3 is TGTGCCAGCAGCTGGGGACTAGCGGGCGTACCCTACGAGCAGTACTTC.